A selection of T cell receptor beta chains follows, all from one sample in a study of cytomegalovirus exposure and HLA in healthy donors. This table comes from immunoSEQ multiplex PCR, and its TCRdb copy is limited to in-frame clones, with some not included. The sample holds about 130,000 clones, under 85% seen once. Material: PBMCs. Every receptor here comes from a woman between 50 and 59 years old in good health and CMV-seropositive. The CDR3 runs from the conserved cysteine through the conserved F or W. A D gene is named only where the DNA matches it firmly. The size entry is marked missing in some rows and otherwise reads once, few, many or a size class.

TRBJ1-5 | TRBD1 | NA | TRBV29-1 | TGCAGCGTTGGGGACAGCTATCAGCCCCAGCATTTT | CSVGDSYQPQHF
TRBJ2-5 | TRBD1 | NA | TRBV5-5 | TGTGCCAGCAGCAGGGACAGGCGGGAGACCCAGTACTTC | CASSRDRRETQYF
TRBJ1-1 | NA | once | TRBV7-6 | TGTGCCAGCAGCTTGTTTCCTACGAACACTGAAGCTTTCTTT | CASSLFPTNTEAFF
TRBJ1-3 | TRBD1 | NA | TRBV15 | TGTGCCACCAGCAGGGAGGACAGGGGACCTGGAAACACCATATATTTT | CATSREDRGPGNTIYF
TRBJ2-5 | NA | NA | TRBV11-2 | TGTGCCAGCAGCTGGGTGGGACACGTCCAAGAGACCCAGTACTTC | CASSWVGHVQETQYF
TRBJ2-7 | TRBD1 | NA | TRBV25-1 | TGTGCCAGCACCGGACAGGGAGGAAACGAGCAGTACTTC | CASTGQGGNEQYF
TRBJ2-1 | NA | few | TRBV15 | TGTGCCACCAGCAGTGGGGGGGGCGATGAGCAGTTCTTC | CATSSGGGDEQFF
TRBJ1-3 | NA | NA | TRBV5-6 | TGTGCCAGCAGCTTGTACTCTGGAAACACCATATATTTT | CASSLYSGNTIYF
TRBJ2-1 | TRBD2 | once | TRBV29-1 | TGCAGCGTTGAAGTTGGGACTAGTCTCAATGAGCAGTTCTTC | CSVEVGTSLNEQFF
TRBJ2-5 | NA | NA | TRBV4-1 | TGCGCCAGCAGCCCCGGCACCAAGGGGCTAGCGAAAGAGACCCAGTACTTC | CASSPGTKGLAKETQYF
TRBJ2-7 | TRBD1 | NA | TRBV28 | TGTGCCACCGGACAGGGGGTCCTCGAGCAGTACTTC | CATGQGVLEQYF
TRBJ1-4 | TRBD1 | NA | TRBV5-1 | TGCGCCAGCAGCTTTACGACAGGGATAAAACTGTTTTTT | CASSFTTGIKLFF
TRBJ1-3 | TRBD1 | NA | TRBV6-6 | TGTGCCAGCAGTACCCGGGACAGTCCCGGAAACACCATATATTTT | CASSTRDSPGNTIYF
TRBJ1-2 | NA | once | TRBV4-3 | TGCGCCAGCAGCCAAGCCGAGACGGGATACTATGGCTACACCTTC | CASSQAETGYYGYTF
TRBJ1-2 | NA | NA | TRBV11-2 | TGTGCCAGCAGCCCGCGGACGGGAGTCTTCTCTGGCTACACCTTC | CASSPRTGVFSGYTF
TRBJ2-7 | TRBD2 | NA | TRBV6-5 | TGTGCCAGCATGAGTAGCGGGCTCCCCTACGAGCAGTACTTC | CASMSSGLPYEQYF
TRBJ1-1 | TRBD1 | NA | TRBV29-1 | TGCAGCGTCCAGACAGGGGACACTGAAGCTTTCTTT | CSVQTGDTEAFF
TRBJ2-5 | NA | NA | TRBV6-5 | TGTGCCAGCAGCCGAAGGACAAAAGGGCCAGAGACCCAGTACTTC | CASSRRTKGPETQYF
TRBJ1-6 | TRBD1 | NA | TRBV6-5 | TGTGCCAGCGGGACAGGGAGTTCACCCCTCCACTTT | CASGTGSSPLHF
TRBJ2-7 | NA | NA | TRBV9 | TGTGCCAGCAGCGTGCAACAGGGCTACGAGCAGTACTTC | CASSVQQGYEQYF
TRBJ1-2 | TRBD1 | NA | TRBV6-5 | TGTGCCAGCAGTTCGGGACAGGGGGCCGGCTATGGCTACACCTTC | CASSSGQGAGYGYTF
TRBJ2-7 | NA | NA | TRBV6-5 | TGTGCCAGCAGTTACTCGAAGAGTCCCGTGGCCTACGAGCAGTACTTC | CASSYSKSPVAYEQYF
TRBJ1-2 | TRBD1 | NA | TRBV10-2 | TGCGCCAGCGGGACAGAAGTTAACTATGGCTACACCTTC | CASGTEVNYGYTF
TRBJ1-2 | TRBD1 | few | TRBV25-1 | TGTGCCAGCAGTCTCGGGACAGGCCTCCCTTATGGCTACACCTTC | CASSLGTGLPYGYTF
TRBJ1-4 | NA | NA | TRBV10-3 | TGTGCCATCAGTGAGTCGGTGGCCGGGGCTAATGAAAAACTGTTTTTT | CAISESVAGANEKLFF
TRBJ1-6 | NA | few | TRBV7-9 | TGTGCCAGCAGCTTACAGGGTTATAATTCACCCCTCCACTTT | CASSLQGYNSPLHF
TRBJ2-2 | TRBD1 | NA | TRBV6-4 | TGTGCCAGCAGCCCCGGACAGGAAAACACCGGGGAGCTGTTTTTT | CASSPGQENTGELFF
TRBJ2-2 | NA | NA | TRBV5-4 | TGTGCCAGCAGCACGGGACAAGATTACACCGGGGAGCTGTTTTTT | CASSTGQDYTGELFF